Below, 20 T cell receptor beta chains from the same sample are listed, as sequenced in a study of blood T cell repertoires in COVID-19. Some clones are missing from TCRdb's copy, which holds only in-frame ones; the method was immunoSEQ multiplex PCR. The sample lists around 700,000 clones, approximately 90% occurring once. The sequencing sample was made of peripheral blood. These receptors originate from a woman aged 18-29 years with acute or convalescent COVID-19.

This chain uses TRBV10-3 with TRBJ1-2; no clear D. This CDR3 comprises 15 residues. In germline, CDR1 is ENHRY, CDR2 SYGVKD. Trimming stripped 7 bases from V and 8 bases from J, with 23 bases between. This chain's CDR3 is CAITLAPPGWSGYTF. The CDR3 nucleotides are TGTGCCATCACCCTCGCCCCACCGGGATGGAGCGGCTACACCTTC.

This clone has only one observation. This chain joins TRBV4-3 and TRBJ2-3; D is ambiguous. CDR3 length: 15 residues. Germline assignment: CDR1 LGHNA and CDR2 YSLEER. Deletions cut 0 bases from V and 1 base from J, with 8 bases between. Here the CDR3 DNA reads TGCGCCAGCAGCCAAGAGCCGGTAGGCACAGATACGCAGTATTTT. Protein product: CASSQEPVGTDTQYF.

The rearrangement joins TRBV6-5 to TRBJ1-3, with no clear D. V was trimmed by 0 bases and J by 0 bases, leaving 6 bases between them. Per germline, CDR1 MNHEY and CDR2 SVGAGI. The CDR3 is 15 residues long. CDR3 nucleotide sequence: TGTGCCAGCAGTTACTCGTGGAGCTCTGGAAACACCATATATTTT. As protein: CASSYSWSSGNTIYF.

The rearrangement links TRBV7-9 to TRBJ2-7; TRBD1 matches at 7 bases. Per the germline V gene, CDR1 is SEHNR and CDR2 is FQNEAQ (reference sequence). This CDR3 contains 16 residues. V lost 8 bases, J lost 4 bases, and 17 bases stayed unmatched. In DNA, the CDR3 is TGTGCCAGCTCACCCCCCGCCGGGACAGCACTTTACGAGCAGTACTTC. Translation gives CASSPPAGTALYEQYF.

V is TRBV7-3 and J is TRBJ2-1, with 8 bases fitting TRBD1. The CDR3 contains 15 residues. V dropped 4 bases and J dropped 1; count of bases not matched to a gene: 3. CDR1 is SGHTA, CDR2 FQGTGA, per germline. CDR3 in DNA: TGTGCCAGCAGCTACGGACAGGGATCCTACAATGAGCAGTTCTTC. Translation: CASSYGQGSYNEQFF.

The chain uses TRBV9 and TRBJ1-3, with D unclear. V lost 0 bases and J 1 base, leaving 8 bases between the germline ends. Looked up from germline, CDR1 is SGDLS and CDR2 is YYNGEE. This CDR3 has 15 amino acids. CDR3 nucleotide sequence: TGTGCCAGCAGCGTAGTTGGTCAGTCTGGAAACACCATATATTTT. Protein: CASSVVGQSGNTIYF.

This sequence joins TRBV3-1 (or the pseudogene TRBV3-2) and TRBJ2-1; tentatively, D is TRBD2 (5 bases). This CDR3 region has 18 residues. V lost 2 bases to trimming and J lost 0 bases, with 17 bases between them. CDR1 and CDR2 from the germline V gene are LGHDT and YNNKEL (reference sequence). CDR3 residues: CASSQPSYVAGSYNEQFF. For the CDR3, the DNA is TGTGCCAGCAGCCAACCGTCCTACGTTGCGGGCTCCTACAATGAGCAGTTCTTC.

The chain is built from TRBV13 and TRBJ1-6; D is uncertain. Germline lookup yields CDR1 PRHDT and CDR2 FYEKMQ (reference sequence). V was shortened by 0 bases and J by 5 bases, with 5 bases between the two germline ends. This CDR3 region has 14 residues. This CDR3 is CASSLGQNNSPLHF. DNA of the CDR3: TGTGCCAGCAGCTTAGGACAGAATAATTCACCCCTCCACTTT.

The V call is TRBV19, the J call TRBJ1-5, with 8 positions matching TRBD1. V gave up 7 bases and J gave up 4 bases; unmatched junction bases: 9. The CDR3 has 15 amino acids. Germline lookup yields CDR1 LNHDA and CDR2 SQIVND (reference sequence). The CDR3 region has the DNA TGTGCCAGTAACCCCGACAGGGGACGAAATCAGCCCCAGCATTTT. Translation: CASNPDRGRNQPQHF. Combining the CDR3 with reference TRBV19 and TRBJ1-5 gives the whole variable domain DGGITQSPKYLFRKEGQNVTLSCEQNLNHDAMYWYRQDPGQGLRLIYYSQIVNDFQKGDIAEGYSVSREKKESFPLTVTSAQKNPTAFYLCASNPDRGRNQPQHFGDGTRLSIL.

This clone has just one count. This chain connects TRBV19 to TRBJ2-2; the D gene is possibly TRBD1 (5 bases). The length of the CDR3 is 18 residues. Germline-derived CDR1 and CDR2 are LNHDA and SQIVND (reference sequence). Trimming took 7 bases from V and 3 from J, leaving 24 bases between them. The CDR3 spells CASKKSGRPNRHTGELFF. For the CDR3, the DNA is TGTGCCAGTAAAAAATCCGGAAGACCCAACAGGCACACCGGGGAGCTGTTTTTT.

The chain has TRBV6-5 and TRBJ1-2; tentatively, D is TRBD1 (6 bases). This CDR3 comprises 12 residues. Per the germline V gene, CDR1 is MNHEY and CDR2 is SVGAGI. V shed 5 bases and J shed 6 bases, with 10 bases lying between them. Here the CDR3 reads CASSLHRDGYTF. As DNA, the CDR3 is TGTGCCAGCAGTCTACACAGGGATGGCTACACCTTC.

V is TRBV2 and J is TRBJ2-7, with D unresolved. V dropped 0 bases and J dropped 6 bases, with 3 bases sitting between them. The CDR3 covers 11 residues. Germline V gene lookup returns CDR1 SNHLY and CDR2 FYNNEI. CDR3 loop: CASSEASEQYF. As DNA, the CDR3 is TGTGCCAGCAGTGAAGCGAGCGAGCAGTACTTC.

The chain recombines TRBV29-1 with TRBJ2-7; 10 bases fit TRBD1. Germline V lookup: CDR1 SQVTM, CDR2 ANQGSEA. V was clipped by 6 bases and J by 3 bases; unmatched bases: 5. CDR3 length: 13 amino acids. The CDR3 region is CSVTGGRNYEQYF. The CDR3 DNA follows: TGCAGCGTGACAGGGGGCCGGAACTACGAGCAGTACTTC.

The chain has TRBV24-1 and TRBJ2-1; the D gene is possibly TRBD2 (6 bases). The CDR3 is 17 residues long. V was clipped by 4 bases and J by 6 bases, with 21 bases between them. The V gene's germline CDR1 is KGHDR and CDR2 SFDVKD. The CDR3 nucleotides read TGTGCCACCAGTGACTGGGACTCTCCTCCCCTACCCAATGAGCAGTTCTTC. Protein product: CATSDWDSPPLPNEQFF.

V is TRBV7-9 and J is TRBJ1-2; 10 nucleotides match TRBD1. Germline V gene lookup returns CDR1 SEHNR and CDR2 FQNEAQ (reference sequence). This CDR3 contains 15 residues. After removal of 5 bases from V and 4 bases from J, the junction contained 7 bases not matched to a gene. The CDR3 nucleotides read TGTGCCAGCAGCCCCGGGACAGGGGTAGTCTATGGCTACACCTTC. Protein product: CASSPGTGVVYGYTF.

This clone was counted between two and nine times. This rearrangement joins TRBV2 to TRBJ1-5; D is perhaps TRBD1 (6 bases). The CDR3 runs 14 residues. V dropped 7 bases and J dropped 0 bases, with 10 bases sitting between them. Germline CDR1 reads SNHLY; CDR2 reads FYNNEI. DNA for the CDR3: TGTGCCAGCAACACAGGGTATAGCAATCAGCCCCAGCATTTT. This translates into CASNTGYSNQPQHF.

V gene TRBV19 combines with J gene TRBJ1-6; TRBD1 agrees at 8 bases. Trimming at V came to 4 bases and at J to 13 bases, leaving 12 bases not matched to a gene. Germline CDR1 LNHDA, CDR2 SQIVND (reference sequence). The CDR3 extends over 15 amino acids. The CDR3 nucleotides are TGTGCCAGTAGTACCATAGGACAGGGAGAGTATCCCCTCCACTTT. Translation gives CASSTIGQGEYPLHF.

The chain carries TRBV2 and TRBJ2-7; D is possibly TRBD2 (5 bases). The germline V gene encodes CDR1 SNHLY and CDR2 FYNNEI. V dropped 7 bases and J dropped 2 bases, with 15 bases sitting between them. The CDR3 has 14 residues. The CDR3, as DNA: TGTGCCAGCAAGCGCCGGGGATCCACCTACGAGCAGTACTTC. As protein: CASKRRGSTYEQYF.

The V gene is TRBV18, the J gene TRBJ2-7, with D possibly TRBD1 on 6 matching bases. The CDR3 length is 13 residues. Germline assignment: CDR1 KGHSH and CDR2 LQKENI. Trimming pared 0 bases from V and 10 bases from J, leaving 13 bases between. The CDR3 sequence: CASSPPTGPGQYF. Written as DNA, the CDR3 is TGTGCCAGCTCACCACCCACAGGGCCGGGACAGTACTTC.

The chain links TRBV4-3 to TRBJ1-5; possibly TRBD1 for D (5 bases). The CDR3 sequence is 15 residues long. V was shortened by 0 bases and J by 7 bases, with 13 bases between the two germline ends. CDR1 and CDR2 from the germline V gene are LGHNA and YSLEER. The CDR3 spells CASSQDWAGLQPQHF. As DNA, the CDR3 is TGCGCCAGCAGCCAAGATTGGGCAGGGCTACAGCCCCAGCATTTT.